This TCR beta chain was sequenced in a study of blood T cell repertoires in COVID-19 (dated by TCRdb to about 2020). Some background on the complete study: Collaborator samples came from the United States, Italy and Spain and covered acute and convalescent phases of COVID-19. The prospective study material was composed of cDNA or gDNA derived from T cells, B-cell-depleted T cells, or PBMCs. Deeply sampled blood TCRbeta repertoires from subjects exposed to, actively infected with, or recovered from COVID-19 were included in the dataset. A freely available public database, intended as a resource for researchers studying the immune response to SARS-CoV-2, is where the repertoires were released. The samples were drawn from two sources: the first 160 participants of the ongoing ImmuneRACE study, and fewer than 1,500 subjects contributed by 6 global collaborators. Nearly every sample came with metadata listing a de-identified subject ID, COVID-19 status, age in years and sex. Where available, HLA class I and class II types were taken from metadata supplied by the sample provider and were not determined by assay-based typing.

TCRbeta CDR3 regions were amplified from genomic DNA by means of the immunoSEQ Assay, a bias-controlled multiplex PCR. The authors processed their data as follows. The number of nucleated cells in each sample was estimated by amplification of reference gene primers within the assay. Sequence reads were collapsed and filtered to measure the absolute abundance of every unique TCRbeta CDR3 rearrangement. For each sample, productive Simpson clonality was calculated by taking the square root of Simpson's diversity index across productive rearrangements. In TCRdb, the immuneACCESS table is reduced to in-frame sequences with V and J assigned. These tables do not hold every clone; where another copy was compared, an unresolved V gene accounts for under half, and the others remain unexplained. V, J and clone size were drawn from that table, and D and trimming were deduced from the DNA. This sample is represented by fewer than 200,000 clones; about 87% of them were singletons. 1.5% to 2% of the sample is taken by the ten largest.

As to this clone: This receptor's antigen is unknown. Nothing much larger sits one base from this clone, and base qualities are not available.

Collaborating institutions collected whole blood in K2EDTA tubes following their own protocols. For TCRbeta analysis, collaborator samples were shipped as frozen whole blood, as isolated PBMCs, or as DNA extracted from either sample type. CDR1 SEHNR and CDR2 FQNEAQ are derived from the germline V gene (reference sequence). The CDR3 spans 13 residues, from the cysteine through the phenylalanine. Only the CDR3 part of the read is kept: 39 bases, read in frame from the first base. V sheds 3 bases and J sheds 1 base, leaving 6 bases between their ends. Summary of the overall study and its limitations: The quantity of clinical and demographic metadata differed by source and by participant and was supplied without curation.

This receptor was identified in a woman aged 50 to 65 with acute or convalescent COVID-19. The sample consisted of peripheral blood. The chain links TRBV7-9 with TRBJ1-1, with the D gene call left open. The DNA sequence is as follows: TGTGCCAGCAGCTTGGGCGCGAACACTGAAGCTTTCTTT. The encoded protein is CASSLGANTEAFF. Joined to the reference TRBV7-9 and TRBJ1-1 proteins, this CDR3 gives the full variable domain: DTGVSQNPRHKITKRGQNVTFRCDPISEHNRLYWYRQTLGQGPEFLTYFQNEAQLEKSRLLSDRFSAERPKGSFSTLEIQRTEQGDSAMYLCASSLGANTEAFFGQGTRLTVV.